This T cell receptor beta chain comes out of a study of cytomegalovirus exposure and HLA in healthy donors. Study-wide points: In a later analysis, common viral pathogens appeared linked to several of the most significant clusters. Diagnosis of cytomegalovirus status made by the classifier reportedly showed high specificity and sensitivity. Many donors shared some public TCRs, even though most TCR sequences were rare.

As to this clone: Its antigen remains unidentified.

Germline CDR1 and CDR2: LNHDA and SQIVND (reference sequence). This CDR3 region has 15 residues. V lost 5 bases, J lost 5 bases, and 15 bases lay in between. Primers included in the PCR were 60 Vbeta and 13 Jbeta primers. In the original workflow: There were about 80 million unique TCR beta chains by a later count, and some 11 million of them were shared. The method was immunoSEQ multiplex PCR; TCRdb's version includes in-frame clones alone and lacks a portion of them. The V and J calls and the clone size are those of that table, but D and trimming were determined from the DNA. Of 95,000 to 150,000 clones in the sample, 65% to 85% are singletons; the top ten hold over 0.2%.

The J gene is TRBJ1-4, the V gene TRBV19, with TRBD1 as a possible D gene (6 bases). This receptor was identified in a man aged 45-65 years in good health and CMV-seronegative. The specimen sequenced was PBMCs. The DNA for the CDR3 is TGTGCCAGTAGTCCACGGGGGGCAGCCAATGAAAAACTGTTTTTT. It translates to CASSPRGAANEKLFF.